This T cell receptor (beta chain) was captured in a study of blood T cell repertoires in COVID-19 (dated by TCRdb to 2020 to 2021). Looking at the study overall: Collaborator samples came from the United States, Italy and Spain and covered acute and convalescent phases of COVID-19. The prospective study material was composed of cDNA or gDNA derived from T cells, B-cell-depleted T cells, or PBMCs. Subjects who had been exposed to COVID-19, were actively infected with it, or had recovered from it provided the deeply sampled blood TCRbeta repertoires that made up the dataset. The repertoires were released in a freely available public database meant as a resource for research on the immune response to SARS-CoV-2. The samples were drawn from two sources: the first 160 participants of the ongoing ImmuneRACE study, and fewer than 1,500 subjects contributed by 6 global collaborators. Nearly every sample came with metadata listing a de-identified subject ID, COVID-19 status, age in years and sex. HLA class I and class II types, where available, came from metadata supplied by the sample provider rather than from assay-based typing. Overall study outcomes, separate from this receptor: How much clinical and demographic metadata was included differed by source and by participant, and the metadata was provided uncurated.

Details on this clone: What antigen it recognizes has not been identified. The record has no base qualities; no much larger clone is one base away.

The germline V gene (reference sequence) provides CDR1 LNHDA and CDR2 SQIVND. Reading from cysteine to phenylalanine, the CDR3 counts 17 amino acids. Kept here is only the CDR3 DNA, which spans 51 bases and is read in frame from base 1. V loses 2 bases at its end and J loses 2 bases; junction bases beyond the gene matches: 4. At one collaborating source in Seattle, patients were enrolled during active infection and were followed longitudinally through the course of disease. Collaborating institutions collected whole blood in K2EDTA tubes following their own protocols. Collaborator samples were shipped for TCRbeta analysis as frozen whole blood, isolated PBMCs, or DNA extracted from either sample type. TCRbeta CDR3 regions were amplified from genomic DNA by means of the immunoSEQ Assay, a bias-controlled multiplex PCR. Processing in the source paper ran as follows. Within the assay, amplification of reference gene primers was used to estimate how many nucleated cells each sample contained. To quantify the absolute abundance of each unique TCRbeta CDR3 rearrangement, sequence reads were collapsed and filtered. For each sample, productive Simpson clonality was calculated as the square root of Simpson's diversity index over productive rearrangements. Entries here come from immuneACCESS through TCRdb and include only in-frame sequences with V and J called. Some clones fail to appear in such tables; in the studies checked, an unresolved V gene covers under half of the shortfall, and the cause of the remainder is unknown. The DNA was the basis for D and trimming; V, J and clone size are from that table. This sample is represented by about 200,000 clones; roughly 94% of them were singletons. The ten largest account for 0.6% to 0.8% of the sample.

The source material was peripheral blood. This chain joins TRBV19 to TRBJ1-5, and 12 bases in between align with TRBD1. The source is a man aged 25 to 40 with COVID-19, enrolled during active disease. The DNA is TGTGCCAGTAGTATAAGGGGACAGGGGGCCGGCAATCAGCCCCAGCATTTT. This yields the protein CASSIRGQGAGNQPQHF. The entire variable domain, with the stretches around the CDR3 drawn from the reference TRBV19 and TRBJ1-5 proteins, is DGGITQSPKYLFRKEGQNVTLSCEQNLNHDAMYWYRQDPGQGLRLIYYSQIVNDFQKGDIAEGYSVSREKKESFPLTVTSAQKNPTAFYLCASSIRGQGAGNQPQHFGDGTRLSIL.